One TCR beta chain is described in this entry. Its antigen is currently unknown. This specimen comes from a study of T-cell reconstitution after alpha-beta-depleted transplantation in children. Overall study results and limits: Certain patients had high TCRbeta diversity at day 60, and it came from recipient T cells and thymic progenitors that survived. Roughly two months post-transplant, alpha-beta T cells reportedly originated from several hundred graft clones that had expanded. One year after transplant, T-cell counts and diversity came mostly from newly produced T cells.

V lost 6 bases, J lost 7 bases, and 5 bases stayed unmatched. The CDR3 is 13 residues long. The TCRbeta library was prepared with unique molecular identifiers. TCRdb redid the calling of the PCR reads with MiXCR, one entry per CDR3 protein. The sample has over 200,000 distinct CDR3 sequences, about 15% seen once; the top ten hold 35% to 50%. Sequencing was performed on PBMCs, mostly from graft donor cells, taken 360 days after TCRalphabeta/CD19-depleted stem cell transplant. This receptor was identified in a male patient between 2 and 15 years old who had a stem cell transplant for acute lymphoblastic leukemia, so the T cells may come from the graft donor. The J gene is TRBJ2-2, the V gene TRBV12-3 or TRBV12-4; 7 bases are a match to TRBD1. For the CDR3, the DNA is TGTGCCAGCAGCGGAGACAGGGTCGGGGAGCTGTTTTTT. This translates into CASSGDRVGELFF.